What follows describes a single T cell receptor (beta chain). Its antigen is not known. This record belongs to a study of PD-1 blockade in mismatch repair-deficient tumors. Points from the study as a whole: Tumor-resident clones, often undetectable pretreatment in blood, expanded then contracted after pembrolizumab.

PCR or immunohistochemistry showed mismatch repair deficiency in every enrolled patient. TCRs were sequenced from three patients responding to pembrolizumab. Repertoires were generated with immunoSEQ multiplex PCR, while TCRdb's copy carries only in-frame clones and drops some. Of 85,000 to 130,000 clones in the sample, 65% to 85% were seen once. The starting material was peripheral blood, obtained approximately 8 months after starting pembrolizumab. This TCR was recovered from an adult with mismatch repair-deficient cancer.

The CDR3 nucleotides read TGTGCCATCAGTGATGTGGGGAGGGAGGTCTCTGGAAACACCATATATTTT. Residues: CAISDVGREVSGNTIYF. The genes are TRBV10-3 and TRBJ1-3; D is uncertain. The CDR3 covers 17 residues. Germline V gives CDR1 ENHRY, CDR2 SYGVKD. V lost 3 bases and J lost 0, with 15 bases in between.